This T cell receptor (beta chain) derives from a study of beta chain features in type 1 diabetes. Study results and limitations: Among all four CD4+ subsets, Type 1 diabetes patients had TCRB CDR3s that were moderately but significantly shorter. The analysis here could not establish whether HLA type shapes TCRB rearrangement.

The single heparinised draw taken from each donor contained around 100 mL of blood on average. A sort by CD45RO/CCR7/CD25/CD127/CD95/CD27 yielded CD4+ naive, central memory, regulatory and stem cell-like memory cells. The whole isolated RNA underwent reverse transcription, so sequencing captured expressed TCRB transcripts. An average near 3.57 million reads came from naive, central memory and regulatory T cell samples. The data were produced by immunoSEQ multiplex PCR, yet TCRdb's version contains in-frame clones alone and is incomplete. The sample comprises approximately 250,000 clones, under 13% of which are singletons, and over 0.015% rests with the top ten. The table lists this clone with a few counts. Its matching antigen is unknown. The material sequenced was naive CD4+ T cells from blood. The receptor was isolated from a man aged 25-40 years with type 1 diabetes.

The CDR3 protein is CASSPRGISYGYTF. CDR3 coding DNA: TGTGCCAGCAGTCCCAGGGGGATCAGCTATGGCTACACCTTC. The chain links TRBV6-5 to TRBJ1-2; 7 positions agree with TRBD1. The CDR3 runs 14 residues. J gave up 4 bases and V 5 bases, and 7 bases lay outside the gene matches. Germline V gene sequence: CDR1 MNHEY, CDR2 SVGAGI.